What follows are 14 T cell receptor beta chains derived from one specimen sequenced in a study of T cell responses to AZD1222 COVID-19 vaccine. Sequencing was performed with immunoSEQ multiplex PCR; in TCRdb, only in-frame clones are kept and a portion is missing. The sample lists 130,000 to 150,000 clones; approximately 86% were seen once. Sequenced here: peripheral blood, sampled 28 days after the second dose of the MenACWY control vaccine. Every receptor here comes from an adult who received the MenACWY meningococcal vaccine as a control.

Details on this clone: Other DNA sequences in the same sample also yield this CDR3. The V and J genes are TRBV18 and TRBJ2-2; D not certain. The germline CDR1 and CDR2 sequences are KGHSH and LQKENI. The V gene lost 2 bases and the J gene lost 5 bases, with 6 bases spanning the gap. The CDR3 sequence is 13 residues long. The CDR3 DNA sequence: TGTGCCAGCTCACCAAGAGCAACCGGGGAGCTGTTTTTT. This translates into CASSPRATGELFF.

The J gene is TRBJ1-1, the V gene TRBV24-1, with D unclear. Per germline, CDR1 KGHDR and CDR2 SFDVKD. V shed 4 bases and J shed 1 base, with 6 bases lying between them. The CDR3 runs 13 residues. The CDR3 protein is CATSDARNTEAFF. The CDR3 bases are TGTGCCACCAGTGACGCGCGGAACACTGAAGCTTTCTTT.

The V call is TRBV18, the J call TRBJ1-6; D unclear. V was clipped by 1 base and J by 10 bases, with 14 bases between them. The CDR3 loop spans 15 amino acids. Germline V CDR1 and CDR2: KGHSH, LQKENI. The CDR3 region has the DNA TGTGCCAGCTCACCACGTTTAGCTGACGACTCACCCCTCCACTTT. Translating it yields CASSPRLADDSPLHF.

The rearrangement joins TRBV6-5 to TRBJ2-5; TRBD1 is a possible D gene (5 bases). This CDR3 region has 14 residues. The germline V gene has CDR1 MNHEY and CDR2 SVGAGI. V dropped 0 bases and J dropped 0 bases, with 5 bases sitting between them. CDR3 amino acids: CASSYSGDQETQYF. CDR3 bases: TGTGCCAGCAGTTACTCAGGGGACCAAGAGACCCAGTACTTC.

This sequence joins TRBV11-3 and TRBJ2-5; 15 positions match TRBD2. In germline, CDR1 is SGHNT, CDR2 YENEEA. CDR3 length: 16 residues. V was pared by 5 bases and J by 7 bases, with 8 bases of the junction left unmatched. CDR3 amino acids: CASSPGTSGGWGTQYF. DNA for the CDR3: TGTGCCAGCAGCCCTGGGACTAGCGGGGGGTGGGGGACCCAGTACTTC.

This rearrangement joins TRBV7-9 to TRBJ1-2; D might be TRBD1 (5 bases). From germline, CDR1 is SEHNR and CDR2 FQNEAQ (reference sequence). This CDR3 region has 13 residues. V lost 5 bases and J lost 3, with 10 bases in between. The CDR3 reads CASSRDSYYGYTF. The CDR3 region has the DNA TGTGCCAGCAGCCGCGACAGTTACTATGGCTACACCTTC.

The chain uses TRBV6-2 or TRBV6-3 and TRBJ1-5; no firm D call. Per germline, CDR1 MNHEY and CDR2 SVGEGT. The CDR3 consists of 15 residues. V lost 0 bases, J lost 2 bases, and 8 bases lay in between. The CDR3, as DNA: TGTGCCAGCAGTTACTCGGGAGAGGGCAATCAGCCCCAGCATTTT. Amino acids: CASSYSGEGNQPQHF.

The rearrangement links TRBV2 to TRBJ1-5; D gene unclear. Germline CDR1 SNHLY, CDR2 FYNNEI. V was pared by 6 bases and J by 0 bases, with 12 bases between. The CDR3 loop spans 15 amino acids. The CDR3 region is CASRETVYSNQPQHF. The CDR3 bases are TGTGCCAGCAGAGAAACGGTTTATAGCAATCAGCCCCAGCATTTT.

The chain is built from TRBV19 and TRBJ1-6; 9 bases fit TRBD1. V was pared by 6 bases and J by 9 bases, with 6 bases of the junction left unmatched. CDR3 length: 14 residues. From germline, CDR1 is LNHDA and CDR2 SQIVND (reference sequence). CDR3 region: CASRGQGPGSPLHF. CDR3 nucleotides: TGTGCCAGTAGAGGACAGGGGCCTGGTTCACCCCTCCACTTT.

This rearrangement joins TRBV7-8 to TRBJ2-5; D remains ambiguous. This CDR3 is 14 amino acids long. V was pared by 1 base and J by 2 bases, with 8 bases between. Germline V gene lookup returns CDR1 SGHVS and CDR2 FQNEAQ. The CDR3 coding sequence is TGTGCCAGCAGCTTAGACAGCATTCAAGAGACCCAGTACTTC. Translation gives CASSLDSIQETQYF.

The chain links TRBV9 to TRBJ1-2; no clear D gene. Deletions cut 0 bases from V and 6 bases from J, with 12 bases between. Germline V CDR1 and CDR2: SGDLS, YYNGEE. This CDR3 is 14 amino acids long. The CDR3 reads CASSVVFWFHGYTF. DNA for the CDR3: TGTGCCAGCAGCGTAGTGTTCTGGTTTCATGGCTACACCTTC.

As for this clone: At one boundary the junction diverges from the germline segment, which might be a read error. This sequence joins TRBV6-6 and TRBJ1-5, with D tentatively TRBD1 (6 bases). This CDR3 has 13 residues. Germline CDR1 reads MNHNY; CDR2 reads SVGAGI (reference sequence). The CDR3 DNA is TGTGCCAGCAATTACAGGGTAAGACAGCCCCAGCATTTT. Translated, it gives CASNYRVRQPQHF.

This chain connects TRBV7-8 to TRBJ2-7; D possibly uses TRBD1 or TRBD2 (5 bases each). CDR3 size: 16 residues. The V end lost 2 bases, the J end lost 4 bases, and 18 bases lay between the germline ends. Germline CDR1 reads SGHVS; CDR2 reads FQNEAQ. CDR3: CASSLIYGRDAYEQYF. The CDR3 coding sequence is TGTGCCAGCAGCTTAATCTATGGCAGGGACGCTTACGAGCAGTACTTC.

The genes are TRBV10-3 and TRBJ2-3; tentatively, D is TRBD1 (5 bases). The CDR3 contains 15 residues. V lost 3 bases to trimming and J lost 7 bases, with 17 bases between them. From germline, CDR1 is ENHRY and CDR2 SYGVKD. In nucleotides, the CDR3 is TGTGCCATCAGTGACACTATGCAGGGTTTGAATACGCAGTATTTT. Its translation is CAISDTMQGLNTQYF.